This T cell receptor (beta chain) derives from a study of T cells in Graves' hyperthyroidism and ophthalmopathy (dated by TCRdb to 2018 to 2020). Regarding the research as a whole: Peripheral blood samples were taken at initial diagnosis, before any treatment was given. Whether ophthalmopathy could be predicted prospectively was tested in an independent validation cohort made up of some 20 hyperthyroidism patients plus 17 patients who later progressed to ophthalmopathy. After blood sampling, hyperthyroidism patients were treated with methimazole at a starting dose of 30 mg daily, and ophthalmopathy patients were treated with high-dose intravenous methylprednisolone. The 75 to 100 discovery patients were randomly divided into training and test sets at a 7:3 ratio. To identify TCR V-J signatures that set the groups apart, the researchers used a discovery cohort of about a hundred patients, made up of approximately 43 with Graves' ophthalmopathy and about 59 with stable Graves' hyperthyroidism. According to the paper, TCR Vbeta CDR3 sequencing was carried out on around 140 peripheral blood samples, which came from under 50 ophthalmopathy, around 75 hyperthyroidism and approximately 17 progressor patients. Thyroid tissue and blood T-cell repertoires from about six Graves' hyperthyroidism patients were also compared in the study. What the authors observed across the whole study: Blood samples also contained most of the expanded thyroid clonotypes (frequency above 0.001), which suggests that blood repertoires may reflect thyroid immune responses. During validation, the model predicted progression to ophthalmopathy a median of around 7 months ahead of onset, with roughly 65% sensitivity and 72% to 80% specificity. No statistical method was used to fix the sample size in advance, and group allocation was not hidden from the investigators. A 13 V-J signature model separated ophthalmopathy from stable hyperthyroidism, with 87.88% sensitivity and 81.08% specificity in cross-validation and 80%/75% in testing.

TCR beta CDR3 regions were amplified from RNA transcripts. The first round of RT-PCR for the TCR CDR3 was performed with the HTBI primer set and the Qiagen OneStep RT-PCR kit. The libraries were constructed in a second round of multiplex PCR and then size-selected and purified. Libraries were sequenced paired-end with 100 bp reads on an Illumina HiSeq2000. The authors' pipeline ran thus. SOAPnuke was used to process the raw data, throwing out any read that contained adapters or uncalled bases, had a mean Phred below 15, or lacked an exact constant-primer or identifier match. COPE v1.2.5 was used to merge the high-quality paired reads, and each unique nucleotide sequence was defined as a clonotype. MiTCR v1.1 was used to align clonotypes to the IMGT TRBV, TRBD and TRBJ reference segments. The analysis included only V-J combinations with a frequency above 0.0001, which together covered around 99% of the repertoires. A TCS score was defined as the ratio of F50 (clonal expansion) to E x V (chaos), with BLOSUM62-based TCRdist applied between CDR3 peptides within each V-J. Welch's t-statistics and random forest reduced fewer than 550 V-J features to about 12, which were used in a naive Bayes classifier (R e1071). TCRdb trimmed the raw reads at Q25, called clones with MiXCR and kept productive beta chains. Each record represents a unique CDR3 protein, reported with the most common genes and DNA among its rows. The authors' filters were not applied to this entry. A total of hundreds of thousands of distinct CDR3 sequences appear in this sample, approximately 21% of them only once. Jointly, the top ten make up around 65% of the sample.

As to this clonotype: The clone's antigen remains unknown. One base away there is no much larger clone; base qualities are not given.

V ends up 0 bases short and J 8 bases short, with an unmatched junction base count of 4. In the germline V gene, CDR1 corresponds to MGHRA and CDR2 to YSYEKL. The CDR3 has 14 amino acids, counting the end cysteine and phenylalanine. Only the CDR3 portion is preserved as DNA: 42 bases, with reading frame beginning at the first base. In the ophthalmopathy patients, disease was moderately to severely active, with a Clinical Activity Score of 3 or more, a NOSPECS grade of 4 or more, and a duration of less than 3 months. Patients with uncontrolled infections, other autoimmune diseases, pregnancy or lactation were excluded. Diagnoses were established on the basis of clinical symptoms, serum thyroxine and TRAb, thyroid ultrasound, and orbital computed tomography. PBMCs were separated from under 11 ml of fresh peripheral blood using Ficoll-Paque density gradient centrifugation. Total RNA was extracted using Trizol reagent, and RNA quality was assessed on an Agilent 2100 Bioanalyzer.

The origin of this receptor is a man aged 25-40 years with Graves' ophthalmopathy. Sequenced material: blood. The chain was built from TRBV4-1 and TRBJ1-2; 9 middle bases align to TRBD1. CDR3 loop: CASSQEGQGLGYTF. The nucleotide sequence reads as follows: TGCGCCAGCAGCCAAGAGGGACAGGGTCTCGGCTACACCTTC.